This T cell receptor (beta chain) was captured in a study of T-cell reconstitution after alpha-beta-depleted transplantation in children. This clonotype was seen more than once but under ten times. Unique molecular identifiers were built into the TCRbeta library. MiXCR, applied by TCRdb to the PCR reads, yields one record per CDR3 protein. The profile covers approximately 340,000 distinct CDR3 sequences, with 10% appearing a single time and under 3% taken by the ten largest. This CDR3 spans 15 amino acids. V lost 4 bases and J 2 bases, leaving 13 bases between the germline ends. Germline CDR1 reads MNHEY; CDR2 reads SMNVEV (reference sequence).

This specimen consisted of PBMCs from the stem cell graft donor, obtained from the stem cell graft. The origin of this receptor is a human donor who donated a stem cell graft to a child with acute lymphoblastic leukemia. This chain links TRBV27 with TRBJ2-3; weak D call: TRBD1 (5 bases). The DNA of the CDR3 is TGTGCCAGCAGTTCAGGGTTACGGTACACAGATACGCAGTATTTT. Translation: CASSSGLRYTDTQYF.